These 28 T cell receptor beta chains were sequenced from one sample in a study of T cells in Graves' hyperthyroidism and ophthalmopathy. Amplification yielded TCR beta CDR3 regions, with RNA transcripts as the source. The HTBI primer set served for first-round RT-PCR of the TCR CDR3. TCRdb redid the calling of the multiplex PCR reads with MiXCR, one entry per CDR3 protein. The sample holds under 650,000 distinct CDR3 sequences, roughly 16% seen once. Material for sequencing was blood. These receptors all stem from a young woman with Graves' hyperthyroidism.

This clonotype came up many times. This chain connects TRBV11-3 to TRBJ2-7, with D possibly matching TRBD1 (6 bases). V was pared by 5 bases and J by 4 bases, with 15 bases between. CDR1 and CDR2 (germline): SGHNT, YENEEA. The CDR3 contains 14 residues. The CDR3 region has the DNA TGTGCCAGCAGCGTACACCCACAGGGTTACGAGCAGTACTTC. This translates into CASSVHPQGYEQYF.

This clonotype has only a few counts. CDR3 bases: TGTGCCAGCAGCGTAGAATCCCTAGCGTCGAACACCGGGGAGCTGTTTTTT. It yields the protein CASSVESLASNTGELFF. The V call is TRBV9, the J call TRBJ2-2; the D gene is possibly TRBD2 (6 bases). V shed 0 bases and J shed 0 bases, with 12 bases lying between them. Germline V CDR1 and CDR2: SGDLS, YYNGEE. The CDR3 contains 17 residues.

The chain carries TRBV11-2 and TRBJ2-2; no clear D. The germline gives CDR1 SGHAT, CDR2 FQNNGV. This CDR3 has 13 residues. Trimming left V 3 bases short and J 8 bases short, with 10 bases between. The CDR3 coding sequence is TGTGCCAGCAGCTTCCCCCGACTTGGGGAGCTGTTTTTT. It encodes CASSFPRLGELFF. Together with reference TRBV11-2 and TRBJ2-2, the CDR3 gives the full variable domain: EAGVAQSPRYKIIEKRQSVAFWCNPISGHATLYWYQQILGQGPKLLIQFQNNGVVDDSQLPKDRFSAERLKGVDSTLKIQPAKLEDSAVYLCASSFPRLGELFFGEGSRLTVL.

This clonotype was seen a few times. The rearrangement uses TRBV27 and TRBJ1-2, with 7 bases lining up with TRBD1. Germline CDR1 is MNHEY and CDR2 is SMNVEV (reference sequence). The V gene end was trimmed by 8 bases and the J gene end by 8 bases; junction bases not matched to a gene: 11. This CDR3 has 13 residues. The CDR3, as DNA: TGTGCCAGCCGACTTACAGGGGATCACGGCTACACCTTC. This gives the protein CASRLTGDHGYTF.

The sample holds many counts of this clonotype. The chain is built from TRBV5-1 and TRBJ1-2, with a weak D call TRBD1 (6 bases). CDR3 length equals 13 residues. V was shortened by 4 bases and J by 4 bases, with 11 bases between the two germline ends. The germline gives CDR1 SGHRS, CDR2 YFSETQ. The DNA of the CDR3 is TGCGCCAGCAGCCCGGCAGGGGCCTATGGCTACACCTTC. It encodes CASSPAGAYGYTF.

This clonotype was counted ten times or more. The chain carries TRBV12-3 or TRBV12-4 and TRBJ2-3, with a tentative D call TRBD2 (6 bases). The CDR3 totals 17 residues. V gave up 2 bases and J gave up 1 base, with 16 bases separating them. The CDR3 DNA follows: TGTGCCAGCAGTTTAAGTCGAGCGGGCAGCCGCACAGATACGCAGTATTTT. Translated, it gives CASSLSRAGSRTDTQYF.

In this sample, this clonotype turned up many times. The V gene is TRBV10-3, the J gene TRBJ1-1; D may be TRBD1 (5 bases). Germline CDR1 reads ENHRY; CDR2 reads SYGVKD. V was cut by 3 bases and J by 2 bases, with 7 bases left in between. The CDR3 covers 13 residues. CDR3 in DNA: TGTGCCATCAGTGACGGGGGAAACACTGAAGCTTTCTTT. Translated: CAISDGGNTEAFF.

This clonotype appeared many times. The rearrangement joins TRBV12-3 or TRBV12-4 to TRBJ2-2; weak D call: TRBD1 (6 bases). CDR3 length equals 13 residues. Trimming cost V 4 bases and J 3 bases, with 6 bases left between them. CDR3 residues: CASSSGDTGELFF. CDR3 nucleotides: TGTGCCAGCAGTTCAGGGGACACCGGGGAGCTGTTTTTT.

This clonotype was seen a few times. This chain joins TRBV4-3 and TRBJ2-7; D gene ambiguous. CDR1 is LGHNA and CDR2 is YSLEER in the germline V gene. CDR3 size: 14 residues. Trimming left V 0 bases short and J 4 bases short, with 10 bases between. The CDR3 here is CASSQDRFDYEQYF. The CDR3 nucleotides read TGCGCCAGCAGCCAAGATCGGTTCGATTACGAGCAGTACTTC.

The rearrangement links TRBV18 to TRBJ1-4, with 9 bases that match TRBD1. The V gene end was trimmed by 7 bases and the J gene end by 7 bases; junction bases not matched to a gene: 7. Germline CDR1 is KGHSH and CDR2 is LQKENI. The CDR3 extends over 14 amino acids. CDR3 loop: CASLPGTGTEKLFF. CDR3 DNA: TGTGCCAGCTTACCTGGGACAGGGACTGAAAAACTGTTTTTT.

At least ten counts were recorded for this clonotype. Here the CDR3 DNA reads TGTGCCAGCAGCAAAAATAGCGGGAGTTACAATGAGCAGTTCTTC. Translating it yields CASSKNSGSYNEQFF. The chain joins TRBV7-9 to TRBJ2-1, with TRBD2 matching 9 bases. The CDR3 has 15 amino acids. The V gene end was trimmed by 5 bases and the J gene end by 4 bases; junction bases not matched to a gene: 6. CDR1 is SEHNR, CDR2 FQNEAQ, per germline (reference sequence).

This clonotype has ten or more counts. The rearrangement joins TRBV27 to TRBJ2-1, with 7 positions matching TRBD1. V was clipped by 4 bases and J by 8 bases; unmatched bases: 5. The CDR3 consists of 13 residues. Germline V gives CDR1 MNHEY, CDR2 SMNVEV (reference sequence). The CDR3 is CASSYSTGDEQFF. Written as DNA, the CDR3 is TGTGCCAGCAGTTATTCAACAGGGGATGAGCAGTTCTTC.

Comment on this clonotype: A much larger clonotype is one base distant, so this may be a read error. This is likely a read error, given that the CDR3 carries no conserved phenylalanine or tryptophan at its end. The genes are TRBV3-1 and TRBJ2-7, with 7 positions matching TRBD1. Unmatched junction bases numbered 5, after V lost 1 base and J lost 5 bases. Germline V gene sequence: CDR1 LGHDT, CDR2 YNNKEL (reference sequence). CDR3 length: 14 amino acids. As DNA, the CDR3 is TGTGCCAGCAGCCAAGGAGGGGGCGCGGACGAGCAGTACATC. Translating gives CASSQGGGADEQYI.

This sequence joins TRBV20-1 and TRBJ2-3; D not certain. The CDR3 loop spans 14 amino acids. The germline CDR1 and CDR2 sequences are DFQATT and SNEGSKA (reference sequence). Trimming pared 5 bases from V and 2 bases from J, leaving 14 bases between. Written as DNA, the CDR3 is TGCAGTGCTTCCCCTAGGGAACTCACAGATACGCAGTATTTT. Translated: CSASPRELTDTQYF.

This clonotype came up many times. The genes are TRBV27 and TRBJ2-7, with D maybe TRBD1 (6 bases). Trimming removed 4 bases from V and 3 bases from J, with 16 bases in between. Germline CDR1 reads MNHEY; CDR2 reads SMNVEV (reference sequence). The CDR3 length is 15 residues. The CDR3: CASSSLGTTIYEQYF. CDR3 in DNA: TGTGCCAGCAGTTCCCTAGGGACAACAATCTACGAGCAGTACTTC.

This clonotype was counted at least ten times. V gene TRBV7-9 combines with J gene TRBJ2-1; D is uncertain. Per germline, CDR1 SEHNR and CDR2 FQNEAQ (reference sequence). With 1 base removed from V and 5 bases from J, the gap between germline ends came to 9 bases. This CDR3 spans 14 amino acids. DNA for the CDR3: TGTGCCAGCAGCTTAGTGGTAAGCGACAATGAGCAGTTCTTC. Translating gives CASSLVVSDNEQFF.

This clonotype was picked up many times. This chain uses TRBV7-8 with TRBJ1-2; a weak D match, TRBD1 (6 bases). This CDR3 comprises 16 residues. CDR1 SGHVS and CDR2 FQNEAQ come from the germline V gene. The V end was cut by 2 bases, the J end by 3 bases, with 16 bases between. CDR3 loop: CASSLNGGGVDYGYTF. In DNA, the CDR3 is TGTGCCAGCAGCTTAAATGGGGGCGGGGTTGACTATGGCTACACCTTC.

This chain uses TRBV27 with TRBJ1-1; possible D gene TRBD1, 5 bases. Germline V gives CDR1 MNHEY, CDR2 SMNVEV (reference sequence). CDR3 length: 11 amino acids. Trimming pared 8 bases from V and 6 bases from J, leaving 10 bases between. This CDR3 is CASYLGAEAFF. The CDR3 DNA reads TGTGCCAGCTACCTGGGGGCTGAAGCTTTCTTT.

In its sample, this clonotype was seen many times. The chain uses TRBV5-1 and TRBJ1-4; D not resolved. CDR1 and CDR2 (germline): SGHRS, YFSETQ. The CDR3 contains 16 residues. V gave up 0 bases and J gave up 5 bases, with 14 bases separating them. CDR3 sequence (DNA): TGCGCCAGCAGCTTGGGGAATCGAAGGGCGAATGAAAAACTGTTTTTT. Its protein is CASSLGNRRANEKLFF.

The chain uses TRBV9 and TRBJ1-2; possible D gene TRBD1, 5 bases. The germline V and J ends were trimmed by 3 bases and 9 bases, with 15 bases remaining between them. The CDR3 is made up of 13 amino acids. Germline values: CDR1 SGDLS, CDR2 YYNGEE. The CDR3: CASSGTGLWSYTF. In DNA form, the CDR3 reads TGTGCCAGCAGCGGAACGGGACTATGGAGCTACACCTTC. Full variable domain (missing parts from reference TRBV9 and TRBJ1-2): DSGVTQTPKHLITATGQRVTLRCSPRSGDLSVYWYQQSLDQGLQFLIQYYNGEERAKGNILERFSAQQFPDLHSELNLSSLELGDSALYFCASSGTGLWSYTFGSGTRLTVV.

This clonotype came up a few times. This chain uses TRBV12-3 or TRBV12-4 with TRBJ1-5, with 8 bases matching TRBD1. With 5 bases clipped from V and 6 bases from J, the junction kept 9 bases outside the gene matches. The CDR3 totals 15 residues. The CDR3 protein is CASSRTTGEGQPQHF. The CDR3 nucleotides are TGTGCCAGCAGTCGAACGACAGGGGAAGGTCAGCCCCAGCATTTT.

This clonotype was counted a few times. The gene calls are TRBV6-2 or TRBV6-3 and TRBJ2-5; no clear D. Germline CDR1 reads MNHEY; CDR2 reads SVGEGT. V was clipped by 3 bases and J by 8 bases, with 19 bases between them. The CDR3 contains 15 residues. Written as DNA, the CDR3 is TGTGCCAGCAGTTATTCGGGCGTCGGCCCCGCAACCCAGTACTTC. Translated, it gives CASSYSGVGPATQYF.

This clonotype was detected once. The chain has TRBV5-6 and TRBJ2-1; TRBD2 matches at 14 bases. V lost 4 bases, J lost 3 bases, and 6 bases stayed unmatched. Germline lookup yields CDR1 SGHDT and CDR2 YYEEEE. CDR3 length: 17 residues. The chain's CDR3 is CASSGTSGSSIYNEQFF. CDR3 DNA: TGTGCCAGCAGCGGGACTAGCGGGAGTTCAATCTACAATGAGCAGTTCTTC.

Many counts were recorded for this clonotype. A much larger clone differs by one base, so this may be a read error. CDR3 region: CASSLGQAHEQYF. The CDR3 nucleotides are TGTGCCAGCAGCTTAGGACAGGCCCACGAGCAGTACTTC. This chain uses TRBV11-3 with TRBJ2-7; a weak D match, TRBD1 (6 bases). CDR1 and CDR2 from the germline V gene are SGHNT and YENEEA. CDR3 length: 13 residues. Trimming took off 1 base at V and 5 bases at J, with 9 bases between the two ends.

This clonotype was recorded at least ten times. The rearrangement uses TRBV3-1 and TRBJ1-2; D not certain. This CDR3 is built from 15 residues. The V gene's germline CDR1 is LGHDT and CDR2 YNNKEL (reference sequence). With 1 base removed from V and 0 bases from J, the gap between germline ends came to 9 bases. CDR3: CASSQGSPSNYGYTF. CDR3 coding DNA: TGTGCCAGCAGCCAAGGCAGTCCCTCTAACTATGGCTACACCTTC.

This clonotype was seen ten or more times. The J gene is TRBJ2-7, the V gene TRBV11-2; 7 bases match TRBD1. With V trimmed by 1 base and J by 2 bases, 5 bases remained unmatched. Per germline, CDR1 SGHAT and CDR2 FQNNGV. The CDR3 length is 15 residues. CDR3 region: CASSLGTGIAYEQYF. CDR3 nucleotide sequence: TGTGCCAGCAGCTTAGGGACAGGCATCGCCTACGAGCAGTACTTC.

The chain employs TRBV24-1 and TRBJ2-7; either TRBD1 or TRBD2 may fit D (6 bases each). This CDR3 is built from 16 residues. V was trimmed by 10 bases and J by 0 bases, leaving 21 bases between them. Germline V gives CDR1 KGHDR, CDR2 SFDVKD. The CDR3 DNA sequence: TGTGCCACGGGGGGCGACAGGCGCGAACCCTCCTACGAGCAGTACTTC. Protein product: CATGGDRREPSYEQYF.

This clonotype was counted many times. This chain uses TRBV20-1 with TRBJ2-7, with D tentatively TRBD2 (5 bases). Deletions cut 3 bases from V and 3 bases from J, with 12 bases between. Germline loops: CDR1 DFQATT, CDR2 SNEGSKA (reference sequence). The CDR3 is 13 residues long. The CDR3, as DNA: TGCAGTGCTAGGGAGCTAGCAGACTACGAGCAGTACTTC. This translates into CSARELADYEQYF.